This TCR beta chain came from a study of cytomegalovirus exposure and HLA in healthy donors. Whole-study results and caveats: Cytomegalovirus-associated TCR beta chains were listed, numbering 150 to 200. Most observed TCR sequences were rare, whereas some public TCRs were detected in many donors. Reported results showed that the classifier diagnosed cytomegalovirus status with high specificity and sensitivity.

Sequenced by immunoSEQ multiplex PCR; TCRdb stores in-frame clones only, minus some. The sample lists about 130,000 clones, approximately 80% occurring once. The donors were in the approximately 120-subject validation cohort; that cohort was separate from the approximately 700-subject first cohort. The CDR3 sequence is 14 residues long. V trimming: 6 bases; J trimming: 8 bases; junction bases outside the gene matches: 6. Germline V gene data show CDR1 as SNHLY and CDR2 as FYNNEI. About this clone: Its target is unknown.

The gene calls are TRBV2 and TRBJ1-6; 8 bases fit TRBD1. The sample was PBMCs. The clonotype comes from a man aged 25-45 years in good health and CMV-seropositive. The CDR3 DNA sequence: TGTGCCAGCAGCCCAGGACAGGGAGATTCACCCCTCCACTTT. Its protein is CASSPGQGDSPLHF.